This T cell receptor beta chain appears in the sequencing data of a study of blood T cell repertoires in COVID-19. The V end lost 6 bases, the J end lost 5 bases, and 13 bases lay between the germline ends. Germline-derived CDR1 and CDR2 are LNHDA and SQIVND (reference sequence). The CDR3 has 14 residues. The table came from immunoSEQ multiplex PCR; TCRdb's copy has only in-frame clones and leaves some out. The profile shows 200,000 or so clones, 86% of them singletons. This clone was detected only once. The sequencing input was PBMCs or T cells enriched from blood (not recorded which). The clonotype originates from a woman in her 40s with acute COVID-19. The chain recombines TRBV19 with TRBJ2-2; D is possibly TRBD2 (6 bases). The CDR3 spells CASSSTGLTGELFF. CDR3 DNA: TGTGCCAGTAGCTCAACAGGACTAACCGGGGAGCTGTTTTTT. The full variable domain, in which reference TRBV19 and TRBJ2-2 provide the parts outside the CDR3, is DGGITQSPKYLFRKEGQNVTLSCEQNLNHDAMYWYRQDPGQGLRLIYYSQIVNDFQKGDIAEGYSVSREKKESFPLTVTSAQKNPTAFYLCASSSTGLTGELFFGEGSRLTVL.